These 31 T cell receptor beta chains were sequenced from one sample in a study of T cell responses to AZD1222 COVID-19 vaccine. This table comes from immunoSEQ multiplex PCR, and its TCRdb copy is limited to in-frame clones, with some not included. The sample has under 150,000 clones; roughly 93% are singletons. The source material was peripheral blood, sampled 28 days after the second AZD1222 dose. These receptors all come from an adult who received the AZD1222 COVID-19 vaccine.

The V and J genes are TRBV5-4 and TRBJ2-7; 9 positions agree with TRBD2. V gave up 3 bases and J gave up 3 bases; unmatched junction bases: 16. The CDR3 extends over 18 amino acids. Germline CDR1 is SGHNT and CDR2 is YYREEE (reference sequence). The CDR3 DNA follows: TGTGCCAGCAGCTCTCAGCAGGACACGATAGCGGGAGACTACGAGCAGTACTTC. Its translation: CASSSQQDTIAGDYEQYF.

The chain couples TRBV27 to TRBJ1-1; the match to TRBD1 covers 7 bases. The CDR3 consists of 13 residues. Unmatched junction bases numbered 6, after V lost 2 bases and J lost 9 bases. Germline V gene data show CDR1 as MNHEY and CDR2 as SMNVEV (reference sequence). The CDR3 DNA reads TGTGCCAGCAGTTTAGTGGCACAGGGGCAAGCTTTCTTT. Translation: CASSLVAQGQAFF.

This chain uses TRBV25-1 with TRBJ1-4; D may be TRBD1 (6 bases). CDR1 is MGHDK and CDR2 is SYGVNS in the germline V gene. With 0 bases removed from V and 5 bases from J, the gap between germline ends came to 10 bases. The CDR3 runs to 15 residues. This CDR3 is CASSEYGGANEKLFF. The DNA for the CDR3 is TGTGCCAGCAGTGAATACGGGGGCGCGAATGAAAAACTGTTTTTT.

The rearrangement uses TRBV24-1 and TRBJ1-4, with D perhaps matching TRBD1 (5 bases). V lost 7 bases and J lost 7, with 18 bases in between. Germline V gives CDR1 KGHDR, CDR2 SFDVKD. The CDR3 has 15 residues. The CDR3 sequence is CATSASGPLGEKLFF. In DNA, the CDR3 is TGTGCCACCAGCGCGTCGGGGCCTTTGGGTGAAAAACTGTTTTTT.

The chain carries TRBV25-1 and TRBJ2-1; no firm D call. There are 18 residues in the CDR3. CDR1 and CDR2 (germline): MGHDK, SYGVNS. The ends were cut back, 1 base at V and 0 bases at J, with 16 bases in the middle. CDR3 coding DNA: TGTGCCAGCAGTGAATGGGATCAAGTCTTCAGCTCCTACAATGAGCAGTTCTTC. Amino acid sequence: CASSEWDQVFSSYNEQFF.

The chain recombines TRBV5-4 with TRBJ2-5; D possibly corresponds to TRBD2 (6 bases). The germline gives CDR1 SGHNT, CDR2 YYREEE (reference sequence). The CDR3 has 15 residues. V was pared by 4 bases and J by 5 bases, with 18 bases between. The CDR3 reads CASSRGTPGGETQYF. CDR3 in DNA: TGTGCCAGCAGCCGCGGGACTCCGGGCGGGGAGACCCAGTACTTC.

The V and J genes are TRBV5-4 and TRBJ1-4; 7 bases line up with TRBD1. Germline V lookup: CDR1 SGHNT, CDR2 YYREEE (reference sequence). Trimming removed 4 bases from V and 5 bases from J; junction bases left unmatched: 8. This CDR3 is built from 15 residues. In DNA form, the CDR3 reads TGTGCCAGCAGCAATACAGGGGTTGGGAATGAAAAACTGTTTTTT. Protein: CASSNTGVGNEKLFF.

The chain recombines TRBV27 with TRBJ1-2, with a tentative D call TRBD1 (6 bases). The CDR3 consists of 15 residues. Germline values: CDR1 MNHEY, CDR2 SMNVEV (reference sequence). Trimming took 5 bases from V and 5 from J, leaving 18 bases between them. The CDR3 region is CASSGRGRVGYGYTF. CDR3 in DNA: TGTGCCAGCAGTGGCAGGGGCAGAGTCGGGTATGGCTACACCTTC.

The chain couples TRBV4-3 to TRBJ2-3; TRBD1 is a possible D gene (6 bases). The germline V gene encodes CDR1 LGHNA and CDR2 YSLEER. This CDR3 contains 18 residues. V was cut by 4 bases and J by 0 bases, with 20 bases left in between. CDR3 sequence reads: CASSPSRTALNSTDTQYF. The CDR3 nucleotides read TGCGCCAGCAGCCCATCGAGGACAGCCCTAAATAGCACAGATACGCAGTATTTT.

V gene TRBV11-2 combines with J gene TRBJ1-6, with 9 bases that match TRBD1. The CDR3 is made up of 16 amino acids. Trimming at V came to 3 bases and at J to 3 bases, leaving 3 bases not matched to a gene. Looked up from germline, CDR1 is SGHAT and CDR2 is FQNNGV. CDR3 sequence reads: CASSLDRGLYNSPLHF. The DNA for the CDR3 is TGTGCCAGCAGCTTGGACAGGGGACTCTATAATTCACCCCTCCACTTT. Filled out from reference TRBV11-2 and TRBJ1-6, the complete variable domain reads EAGVAQSPRYKIIEKRQSVAFWCNPISGHATLYWYQQILGQGPKLLIQFQNNGVVDDSQLPKDRFSAERLKGVDSTLKIQPAKLEDSAVYLCASSLDRGLYNSPLHFGNGTRLTVT.

The chain carries TRBV4-1 and TRBJ2-7; 8 bases are a match to TRBD1. From germline, CDR1 is MGHRA and CDR2 YSYEKL. The CDR3 extends over 14 amino acids. Germline trimming cut 1 base from V and 2 bases from J; bases unmatched to any gene: 1. The DNA of the CDR3 is TGCGCCAGCAGCCAAGGACAGGGGACCTACGAGCAGTACTTC. This translates into CASSQGQGTYEQYF.

The rearrangement links TRBV6-4 to TRBJ2-1; D perhaps matches TRBD2 (5 bases). CDR3 size: 14 residues. Germline assignment: CDR1 MRHNA and CDR2 SNTAGT. The V gene lost 3 bases and the J gene lost 1 base, with 7 bases spanning the gap. CDR3 in DNA: TGTGCCAGCAGTGATTCGGGGTCCTACAATGAGCAGTTCTTC. Translation gives CASSDSGSYNEQFF.

The chain recombines TRBV10-1 with TRBJ1-5; D remains ambiguous. The CDR3 length is 10 residues. Deletions cut 7 bases from V and 9 bases from J, with 7 bases between. CDR1 is WNHNN and CDR2 is SYGVQD in the germline V gene (reference sequence). CDR3 coding DNA: TGCGCCAGCACCGGTCGGCCCCAGCATTTT. The encoded protein is CASTGRPQHF.

The chain uses TRBV4-1 and TRBJ1-6, with 7 bases identical to TRBD1. Germline values: CDR1 MGHRA, CDR2 YSYEKL. After removal of 0 bases from V and 7 bases from J, the junction contained 9 bases not matched to a gene. This CDR3 has 17 residues. The CDR3 nucleotides read TGCGCCAGCAGCCAAGAGGTGGGGCAGGGGGGAAATTCACCCCTCCACTTT. It is translated as CASSQEVGQGGNSPLHF.

The genes are TRBV5-4 and TRBJ2-7; possibly TRBD1 for D (6 bases). Germline values: CDR1 SGHNT, CDR2 YYREEE (reference sequence). The length of the CDR3 is 16 residues. The V end was cut by 1 base, the J end by 0 bases, with 14 bases between. This CDR3 is CASSLPRTESSYEQYV. The CDR3 bases are TGTGCCAGCAGCTTGCCGCGGACAGAGAGCTCCTACGAGCAGTACGTC.

This sequence joins TRBV15 and TRBJ1-6; D is undetermined. CDR1 is LNHNV, CDR2 YYDKDF, per germline (reference sequence). The CDR3 has 16 amino acids. V lost 0 bases to trimming and J lost 0 bases, with 6 bases between them. The chain's CDR3 is CATSREGSSYNSPLHF. In nucleotides, the CDR3 is TGTGCCACCAGCAGAGAAGGGAGCTCCTATAATTCACCCCTCCACTTT.

The table lists this clone with a count of one. The rearrangement joins TRBV7-9 to TRBJ2-5; D remains ambiguous. This CDR3 is built from 15 residues. Germline loops: CDR1 SEHNR, CDR2 FQNEAQ (reference sequence). V shed 1 base and J shed 2 bases, with 11 bases lying between them. Written as DNA, the CDR3 is TGTGCCAGCAGCTTAGTGTCGGGCCTGCAAGAGACCCAGTACTTC. Its translation: CASSLVSGLQETQYF.

The rearrangement joins TRBV19 to TRBJ2-3; 12 bases are a match to TRBD2. Germline V gene data show CDR1 as LNHDA and CDR2 as SQIVND (reference sequence). This CDR3 comprises 15 residues. The junction had 6 bases not matched to a gene; V was cut back by 7 bases and J by 4 bases. CDR3 DNA sequence: TGTGCCAGTATCCCGACTAGCGGGAGTTCAGATACGCAGTATTTT. Its translation is CASIPTSGSSDTQYF.

The chain joins TRBV5-4 to TRBJ2-5; perhaps TRBD2 as D (7 bases). CDR1 and CDR2 from the germline V gene are SGHNT and YYREEE (reference sequence). V was clipped by 4 bases and J by 5 bases, with 18 bases between them. This CDR3 is built from 15 residues. CDR3 sequence: CASSDKVQGGETQYF. In DNA, the CDR3 is TGTGCCAGCAGCGACAAGGTACAGGGAGGGGAGACCCAGTACTTC.

CDR3 protein: CASGLGLAGGKSYEQYF. The DNA for the CDR3 is TGTGCTAGTGGTTTGGGACTAGCGGGAGGAAAATCCTACGAGCAGTACTTC. V usage is TRBV12-5 and J usage is TRBJ2-7; 13 bases are a match to TRBD2. The CDR3 loop spans 17 amino acids. The germline V gene has CDR1 LGHNT and CDR2 FRNRAP. Trimming removed 1 base from V and 1 base from J; junction bases left unmatched: 4.

This sequence joins TRBV6-2 or TRBV6-3 and TRBJ1-5; a weak D match, TRBD1 (6 bases). Per the germline V gene, CDR1 is MNHEY and CDR2 is SVGEGT. This CDR3 spans 15 amino acids. Trimming left V 3 bases short and J 4 bases short, with 13 bases between. DNA for the CDR3: TGTGCCAGCAGTTATGGCAGGGGCCAGAATCAGCCCCAGCATTTT. Translating gives CASSYGRGQNQPQHF.

The chain couples TRBV11-1 to TRBJ2-3, with D possibly called TRBD1 or TRBD2 (5 bases each). The CDR3 has 14 amino acids. V was shortened by 6 bases and J by 3 bases, with 13 bases between the two germline ends. The germline gives CDR1 SGHAT, CDR2 FQDESV (reference sequence). CDR3: CASRPGRKTDTQYF. In DNA, the CDR3 is TGTGCCAGCAGGCCGGGACGGAAGACAGATACGCAGTATTTT.

The chain joins TRBV6-4 to TRBJ1-2; D gene uncertain. The CDR3 runs to 14 residues. The germline V and J ends were trimmed by 5 bases and 4 bases, with 14 bases remaining between them. Germline CDR1 and CDR2: MRHNA and SNTAGT. The CDR3 here is CASSPGSDVYGYTF. The CDR3 DNA reads TGTGCCAGCAGTCCTGGCTCTGACGTCTATGGCTACACCTTC.

This clone occurred once. The chain recombines TRBV7-9 with TRBJ2-3; TRBD1 aligns across 8 bases. V shed 5 bases and J 2 bases; nucleotides not matched to a gene: 6. This CDR3 has 15 amino acids. The germline CDR1 and CDR2 sequences are SEHNR and FQNEAQ (reference sequence). The DNA for the CDR3 is TGTGCCAGCAGCCCCGACAGGGGAAACACAGATACGCAGTATTTT. Residues: CASSPDRGNTDTQYF.

This clone was seen only once. The chain is built from TRBV6-5 and TRBJ2-1; TRBD2 is a possible D gene (6 bases). The CDR3 runs 14 residues. Germline CDR1 MNHEY, CDR2 SVGAGI. Trimming shortened V by 2 bases and J by 7 bases, and 12 bases separated the two germline ends. The CDR3 spells CASSYRDFGNEQFF. CDR3 nucleotides: TGTGCCAGCAGTTACCGGGACTTCGGGAATGAGCAGTTCTTC.

In this sample, this clone turned up a few times. The rearrangement joins TRBV2 to TRBJ2-7; 9 bases align to TRBD2. The CDR3 length is 15 residues. Per germline, CDR1 SNHLY and CDR2 FYNNEI. Trimming removed 7 bases from V and 1 base from J; junction bases left unmatched: 8. The CDR3 region has the DNA TGTGCCAGCACCTTTCTAGCGGGGCAATCCTACGAGCAGTACTTC. It specifies CASTFLAGQSYEQYF.

The genes are TRBV6-5 and TRBJ1-5, with TRBD1 matching over 8 bases. Germline CDR1 reads MNHEY; CDR2 reads SVGAGI. CDR3 length: 14 residues. The V and J ends lost 5 bases and 7 bases, in that order; junction bases with no gene match: 7. CDR3 nucleotides: TGTGCCAGCAGTCCCAGGACAGGGCGGCAGCCCCAGCATTTT. Translating gives CASSPRTGRQPQHF.

The chain combines TRBV9 with TRBJ2-2; D is perhaps TRBD2 (6 bases). The ends were cut back, 1 base at V and 7 bases at J, with 17 bases in the middle. This CDR3 region has 16 residues. Germline assignment: CDR1 SGDLS and CDR2 YYNGEE. DNA for the CDR3: TGTGCCAGCAGCGTAACAGGCCAGTGGAGGGGCGGGGAGCTGTTTTTT. This sequence encodes CASSVTGQWRGGELFF. The full variable domain, completed using reference TRBV9 and TRBJ2-2, is DSGVTQTPKHLITATGQRVTLRCSPRSGDLSVYWYQQSLDQGLQFLIQYYNGEERAKGNILERFSAQQFPDLHSELNLSSLELGDSALYFCASSVTGQWRGGELFFGEGSRLTVL.

The chain couples TRBV2 to TRBJ1-2, with D tentatively TRBD1 (5 bases). The CDR3 runs 12 residues. V gave up 10 bases and J gave up 8 bases, with 17 bases separating them. Germline CDR1 SNHLY, CDR2 FYNNEI. Here the CDR3 reads CATSRVGKGYTF. The CDR3 nucleotides read TGTGCCACCTCCAGGGTCGGTAAAGGCTACACCTTC.

This rearrangement joins TRBV25-1 to TRBJ2-3; 7 positions agree with TRBD1. The CDR3 covers 17 residues. Germline lookup yields CDR1 MGHDK and CDR2 SYGVNS. The trim removed 6 bases at V and 0 bases at J, leaving 12 bases unmatched. The CDR3 DNA reads as TGTGCCAGCAGCTCCAGATTCCGGGACAGCAGCACAGATACGCAGTATTTT. Encoded protein: CASSSRFRDSSTDTQYF.

The chain carries TRBV29-1 and TRBJ1-2, with a tentative D call TRBD1 (5 bases). V was clipped by 4 bases and J by 4 bases, with 16 bases between them. This CDR3 has 14 amino acids. The germline V gene has CDR1 SQVTM and CDR2 ANQGSEA. The CDR3 reads CSVGDTEGSYGYTF. CDR3 nucleotide sequence: TGCAGCGTTGGGGATACGGAGGGGAGCTATGGCTACACCTTC.